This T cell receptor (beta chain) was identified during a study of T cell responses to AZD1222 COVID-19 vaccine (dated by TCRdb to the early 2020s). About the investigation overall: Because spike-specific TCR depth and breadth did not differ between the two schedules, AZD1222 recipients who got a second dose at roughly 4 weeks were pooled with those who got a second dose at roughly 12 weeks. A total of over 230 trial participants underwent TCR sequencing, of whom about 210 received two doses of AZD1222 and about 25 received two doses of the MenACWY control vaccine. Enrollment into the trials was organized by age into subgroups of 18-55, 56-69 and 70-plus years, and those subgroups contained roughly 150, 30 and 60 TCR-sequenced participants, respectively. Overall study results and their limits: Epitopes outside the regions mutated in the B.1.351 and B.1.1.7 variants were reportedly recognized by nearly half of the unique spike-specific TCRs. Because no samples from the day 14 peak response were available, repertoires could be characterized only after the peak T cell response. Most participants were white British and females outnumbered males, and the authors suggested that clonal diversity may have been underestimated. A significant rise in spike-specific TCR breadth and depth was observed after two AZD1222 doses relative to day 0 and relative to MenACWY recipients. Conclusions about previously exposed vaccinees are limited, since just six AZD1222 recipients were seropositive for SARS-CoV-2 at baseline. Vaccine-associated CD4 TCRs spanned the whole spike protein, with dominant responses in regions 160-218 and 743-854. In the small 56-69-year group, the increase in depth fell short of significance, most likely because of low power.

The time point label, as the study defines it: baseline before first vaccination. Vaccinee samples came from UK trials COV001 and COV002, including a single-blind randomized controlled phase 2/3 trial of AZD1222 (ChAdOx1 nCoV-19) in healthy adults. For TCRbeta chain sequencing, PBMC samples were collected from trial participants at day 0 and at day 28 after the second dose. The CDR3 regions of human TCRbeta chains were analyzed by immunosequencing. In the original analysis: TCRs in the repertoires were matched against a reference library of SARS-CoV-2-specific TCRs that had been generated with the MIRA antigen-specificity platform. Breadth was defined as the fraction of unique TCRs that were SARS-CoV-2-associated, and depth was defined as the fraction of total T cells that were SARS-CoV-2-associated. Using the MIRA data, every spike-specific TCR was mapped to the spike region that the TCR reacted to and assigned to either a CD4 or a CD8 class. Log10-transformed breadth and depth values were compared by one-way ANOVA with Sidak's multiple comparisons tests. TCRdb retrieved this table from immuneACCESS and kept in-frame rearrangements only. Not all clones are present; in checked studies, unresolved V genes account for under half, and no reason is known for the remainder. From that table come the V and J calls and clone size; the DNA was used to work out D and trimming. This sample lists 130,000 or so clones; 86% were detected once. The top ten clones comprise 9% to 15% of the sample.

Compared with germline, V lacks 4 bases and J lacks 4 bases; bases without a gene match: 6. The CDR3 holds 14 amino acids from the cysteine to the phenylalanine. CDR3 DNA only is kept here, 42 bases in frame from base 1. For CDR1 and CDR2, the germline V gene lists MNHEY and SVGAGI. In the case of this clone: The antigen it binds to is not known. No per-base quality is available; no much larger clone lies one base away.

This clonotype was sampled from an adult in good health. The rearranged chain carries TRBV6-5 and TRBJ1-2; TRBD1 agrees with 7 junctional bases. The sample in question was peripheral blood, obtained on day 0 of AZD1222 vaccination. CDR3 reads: CASSSIRTGYGYTF. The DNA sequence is TGTGCCAGCAGTTCTATCCGGACAGGCTATGGCTACACCTTC.